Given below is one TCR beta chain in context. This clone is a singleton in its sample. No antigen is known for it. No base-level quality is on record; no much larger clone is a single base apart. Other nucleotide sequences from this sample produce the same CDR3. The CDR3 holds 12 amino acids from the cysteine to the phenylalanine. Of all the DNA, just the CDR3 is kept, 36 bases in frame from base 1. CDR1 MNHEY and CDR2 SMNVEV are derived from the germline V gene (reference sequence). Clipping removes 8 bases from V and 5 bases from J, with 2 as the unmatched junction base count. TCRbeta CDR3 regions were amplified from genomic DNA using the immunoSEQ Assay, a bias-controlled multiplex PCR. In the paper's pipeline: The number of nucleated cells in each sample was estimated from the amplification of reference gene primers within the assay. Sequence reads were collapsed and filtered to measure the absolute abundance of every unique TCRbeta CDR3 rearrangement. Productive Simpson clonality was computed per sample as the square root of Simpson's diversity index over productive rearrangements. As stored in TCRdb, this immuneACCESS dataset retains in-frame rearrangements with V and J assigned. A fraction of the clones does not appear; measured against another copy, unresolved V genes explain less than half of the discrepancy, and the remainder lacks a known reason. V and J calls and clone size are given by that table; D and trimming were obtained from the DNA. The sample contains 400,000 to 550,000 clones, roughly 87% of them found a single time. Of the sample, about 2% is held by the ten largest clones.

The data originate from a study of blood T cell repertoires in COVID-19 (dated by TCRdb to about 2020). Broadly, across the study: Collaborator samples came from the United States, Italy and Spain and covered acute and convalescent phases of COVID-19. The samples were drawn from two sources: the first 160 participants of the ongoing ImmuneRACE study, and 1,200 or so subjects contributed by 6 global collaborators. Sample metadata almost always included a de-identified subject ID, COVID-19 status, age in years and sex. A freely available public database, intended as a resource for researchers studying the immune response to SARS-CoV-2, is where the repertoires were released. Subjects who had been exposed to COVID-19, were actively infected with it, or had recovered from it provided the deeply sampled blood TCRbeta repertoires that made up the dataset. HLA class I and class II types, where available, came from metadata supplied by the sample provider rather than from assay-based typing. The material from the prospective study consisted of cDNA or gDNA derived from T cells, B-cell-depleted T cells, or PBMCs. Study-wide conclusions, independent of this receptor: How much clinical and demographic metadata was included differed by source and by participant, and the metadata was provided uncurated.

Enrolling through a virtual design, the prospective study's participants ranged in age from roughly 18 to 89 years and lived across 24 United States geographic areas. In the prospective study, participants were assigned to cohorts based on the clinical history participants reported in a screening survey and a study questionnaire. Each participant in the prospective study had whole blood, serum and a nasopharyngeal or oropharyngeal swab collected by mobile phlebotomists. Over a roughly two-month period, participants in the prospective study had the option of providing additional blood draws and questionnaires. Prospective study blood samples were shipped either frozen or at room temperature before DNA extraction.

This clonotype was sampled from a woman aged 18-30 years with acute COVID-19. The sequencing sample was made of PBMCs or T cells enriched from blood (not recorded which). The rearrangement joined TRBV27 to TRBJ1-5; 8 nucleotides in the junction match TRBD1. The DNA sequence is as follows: TGTGCCAGCGGACAGGGCGATCAGCCCCAGCATTTT. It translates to CASGQGDQPQHF.